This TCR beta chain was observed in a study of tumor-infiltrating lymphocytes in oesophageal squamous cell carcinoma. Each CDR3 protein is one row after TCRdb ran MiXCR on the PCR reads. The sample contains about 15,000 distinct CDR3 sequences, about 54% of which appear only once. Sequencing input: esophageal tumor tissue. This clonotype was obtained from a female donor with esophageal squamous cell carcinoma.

The CDR3 loop reads CASSEVGFKYTGELFF. As DNA, the CDR3 is TGTGCCAGCAGTGAGGTGGGGTTCAAATACACCGGGGAGCTGTTTTTT. The rearrangement links TRBV6-1 to TRBJ2-2; no definite D call. Trimming cost V 3 bases and J 3 bases, with 14 bases left between them. CDR1 is MNHNS and CDR2 is SASEGT in the germline V gene. This CDR3 is built from 16 residues.